Sequencing of this T cell receptor beta chain was carried out in a study of blood T cell repertoires in COVID-19. On the study more broadly: Collection of acute and convalescent COVID-19 samples took place in the United States, Italy and Spain. T cells, B-cell-depleted T cells, or PBMCs supplied cDNA or gDNA.

Trimming took 4 bases from V and 3 from J, leaving 19 bases between them. Germline V lookup: CDR1 SGDLS, CDR2 YYNGEE. The CDR3 is made up of 16 amino acids. Source study methods: Quantification of nucleated cells was approximated via reference gene primer amplification. Only in-frame clones appear in the TCRdb table, and some are missing; sequencing was by immunoSEQ multiplex PCR. V, J and clone size are those of that table, while D and trimming were read from the DNA. This sample has a few hundred thousand clones, with roughly 90% found just once. V and J are TRBV9 and TRBJ1-2; a weak D match, TRBD1 (5 bases). The sequence came from a man younger than 35 who had recovered from COVID-19. The specimen sequenced was peripheral blood. The CDR3 here is CASSSIAGLLDYGYTF. The DNA of the CDR3 is TGTGCCAGCAGCTCCATAGCGGGGCTTTTAGACTATGGCTACACCTTC.